The entry below describes one T cell receptor beta chain. What it binds is not known. From CD4+ cells came CD45RA+ naive and CD45RA-negative memory subsets. As processed by the authors: With immunoSEQ giving junction-only sequences and no quality scores, filtering differed. The assay was immunoSEQ multiplex PCR, and TCRdb's table has in-frame clones only and misses some. That table is the source of V, J and clone size, and D and trimming were worked out from the DNA. The sample holds some 2,000,000 clones, roughly 94% seen once. The data were obtained in a study of shared clonotypes between healthy human individuals. The overall study: Contributing individuals were a couple of females and three males aged 18 to 49. Whole-study findings and limits: Among the subsets, naive ones generally showed larger estimated richness than memory ones.

The receptor was isolated from a man between 18 and 35 years old in good health. The specimen sequenced was naive CD4+ T cells sorted from blood. Subset in this sample: CD45RA+ positively selected.

The CDR3 bases are TGTGCCAGCAGCTACACTTTTCCTAGCGGGGGGGACTACACAGATACGCAGTATTTT. It codes for CASSYTFPSGGDYTDTQYF. The genes are TRBV28 and TRBJ2-3, with 12 positions matching TRBD2. CDR3 length: 19 amino acids. The ends lost 6 bases at V and 2 bases at J; junction bases unmatched: 15. CDR1 MDHEN and CDR2 SYDVKM come from the germline V gene.